A single sample is the source of the 32 T cell receptor beta chains below, sequenced in a study of graft-versus-host responses after intestinal transplantation. The table came from immunoSEQ multiplex PCR; TCRdb's copy has only in-frame clones and leaves some out. The sample lists about 120,000 clones, 90% to 95% occurring once. Their target antigens are unknown. The sequenced sample was unstimulated CD8+ T cells sorted from spleen or lymph node cells, obtained before intestinal transplant. All receptors derive from a human donor who received an intestinal transplant.

V gene TRBV13 combines with J gene TRBJ2-3; TRBD2 is a possible D gene (6 bases). V was trimmed by 5 bases and J by 6 bases, leaving 9 bases between them. CDR1 PRHDT and CDR2 FYEKMQ come from the germline V gene (reference sequence). The CDR3 is made up of 12 amino acids. The CDR3 region is CASSRGTDTQYF. The CDR3 DNA is TGTGCCAGCAGCCGGGGGACCGATACGCAGTATTTT.

This clone came up once. The chain uses TRBV12-5 and TRBJ2-5; maybe TRBD2 (5 bases). Looked up from germline, CDR1 is LGHNT and CDR2 is FRNRAP. The CDR3 has 16 amino acids. V was pared by 5 bases and J by 1 base, with 17 bases between. This chain's CDR3 is CASGRPWEKPQETQYF. The CDR3 nucleotides are TGTGCTAGTGGTCGCCCCTGGGAGAAGCCCCAAGAGACCCAGTACTTC.

This clone was seen only once. The CDR3 here is CASSFGGTLYNEQFF. Here the CDR3 DNA reads TGTGCCAGCAGCTTCGGCGGGACTTTATACAATGAGCAGTTCTTC. This chain links TRBV7-3 with TRBJ2-1; the D gene is possibly TRBD2 (6 bases). The CDR3 sequence is 15 residues long. Trimming removed 3 bases at V and 4 bases at J, with 13 bases between. Germline CDR1 reads SGHTA; CDR2 reads FQGTGA.

This chain links TRBV19 with TRBJ1-4; D remains ambiguous. CDR1 and CDR2 from the germline V gene are LNHDA and SQIVND (reference sequence). The CDR3 is 12 residues long. Trimming removed 2 bases at V and 7 bases at J, with 5 bases between. This chain's CDR3 is CASSISSEKLFF. CDR3 sequence (DNA): TGTGCCAGTAGTATATCTAGTGAAAAACTGTTTTTT.

The gene calls are TRBV7-8 and TRBJ2-5; D possibly corresponds to TRBD1 (6 bases). Germline V gene lookup returns CDR1 SGHVS and CDR2 FQNEAQ. The CDR3 consists of 17 residues. The V and J ends lost 1 base and 2 bases respectively, with 17 bases between them. Here the CDR3 reads CASSLEYRAGQQETQYF. The CDR3 DNA sequence: TGTGCCAGCAGCTTAGAATATAGAGCTGGACAGCAAGAGACCCAGTACTTC. Together with reference TRBV7-8 and TRBJ2-5, the CDR3 gives the full variable domain: GAGVSQSPRYKVAKRGQDVALRCDPISGHVSLFWYQQALGQGPEFLTYFQNEAQLDKSGLPSDRFFAERPEGSVSTLKIQRTQQEDSAVYLCASSLEYRAGQQETQYFGPGTRLLVL.

The chain couples TRBV6-1 to TRBJ1-3, with TRBD1 as a possible D gene (5 bases). The germline V and J ends were trimmed by 1 base and 8 bases, with 12 bases remaining between them. Germline lookup yields CDR1 MNHNS and CDR2 SASEGT. The CDR3 spans 14 residues. The CDR3 nucleotides are TGTGCCAGCAGTGAAGTGGGGACGGGCGACACCATATATTTT. The encoded protein is CASSEVGTGDTIYF.

This clone was detected only a few times. The chain has TRBV19 and TRBJ2-1; TRBD2 aligns across 13 bases. CDR1 is LNHDA, CDR2 SQIVND, per germline (reference sequence). V was pared by 5 bases and J by 8 bases, with 6 bases of the junction left unmatched. The CDR3 loop spans 15 amino acids. The CDR3 protein is CASSWTSGRSHEQFF. The DNA of the CDR3 is TGTGCCAGTAGTTGGACTAGCGGGAGATCACATGAGCAGTTCTTC.

The rearrangement joins TRBV5-1 to TRBJ2-3; 12 positions match TRBD2. V was clipped by 0 bases and J by 2 bases; unmatched bases: 13. Germline V gives CDR1 SGHRS, CDR2 YFSETQ. There are 20 residues in the CDR3. CDR3 DNA: TGCGCCAGCAGCTTGGGACTAGCGGGAGAATCCTTCCTCCACACAGATACGCAGTATTTT. Translating it yields CASSLGLAGESFLHTDTQYF.

The chain carries TRBV7-2 and TRBJ2-6; either TRBD1 or TRBD2 may supply D (5 bases each). V lost 2 bases and J 2 bases, leaving 10 bases between the germline ends. Per the germline V gene, CDR1 is SGHTA and CDR2 is FQGNSA. This CDR3 has 16 amino acids. The DNA for the CDR3 is TGTGCCAGCAGCTTAACGCGAGGGGCTGGGGCCAACGTCCTGACTTTC. As protein: CASSLTRGAGANVLTF.

The chain couples TRBV6-4 to TRBJ2-3, with 12 bases lining up with TRBD2. The CDR3 has 15 amino acids. V shed 6 bases, J shed 1 base, and the junction held 2 bases outside the gene matches. The germline V gene encodes CDR1 MRHNA and CDR2 SNTAGT. For the CDR3, the DNA is TGTGCCAGCAGCAGACTAGCGGGAGGCACAGATACGCAGTATTTT. Its protein product is CASSRLAGGTDTQYF.

V is TRBV4-1 and J is TRBJ2-1; D call uncertain. This CDR3 comprises 12 residues. Germline V lookup: CDR1 MGHRA, CDR2 YSYEKL. Trimming cost V 1 base and J 12 bases, with 10 bases left between them. CDR3 nucleotide sequence: TGCGCCAGCAGCCAAGCTTCTAGGCCGCAGTTCTTC. Protein: CASSQASRPQFF.

This chain connects TRBV28 to TRBJ1-4; TRBD1 aligns across 7 bases. The CDR3 runs to 15 residues. CDR1 is MDHEN and CDR2 is SYDVKM in the germline V gene. V shed 5 bases, J shed 5 bases, and the junction held 8 bases outside the gene matches. CDR3 sequence reads: CASSPPGQINEKLFF. In DNA form, the CDR3 reads TGTGCCAGCAGTCCCCCGGGACAGATAAATGAAAAACTGTTTTTT.

V and J are TRBV9 and TRBJ2-3; D gene unclear. The CDR3 runs 14 residues. The V gene's germline CDR1 is SGDLS and CDR2 YYNGEE. The V end was cut by 4 bases, the J end by 1 base, with 10 bases between. The CDR3 sequence: CASSPRHRTDTQYF. The DNA of the CDR3 is TGTGCCAGCAGCCCGAGGCACCGCACAGATACGCAGTATTTT.

CDR3 in amino acids: CASSFWTGEKTEAFF. In DNA, the CDR3 is TGTGCCAGCAGCTTCTGGACAGGGGAGAAGACTGAAGCTTTCTTT. This sequence joins TRBV7-8 and TRBJ1-1; 9 nucleotides agree with TRBD1. The CDR3 loop spans 15 amino acids. J lost 5 bases, V lost 3 bases, and 7 bases had no gene match. CDR1 is SGHVS, CDR2 FQNEAQ, per germline.

The chain has TRBV4-1 and TRBJ2-2; no clear D. With 0 bases removed from V and 4 bases from J, the gap between germline ends came to 21 bases. There are 19 residues in the CDR3. Germline assignment: CDR1 MGHRA and CDR2 YSYEKL. CDR3 sequence: CASSQDGEMLGRFTGELFF. In DNA form, the CDR3 reads TGCGCCAGCAGCCAAGATGGGGAAATGTTAGGACGGTTCACCGGGGAGCTGTTTTTT.

In this sample, this clone turned up once. V is TRBV9 and J is TRBJ2-7; 10 nucleotides agree with TRBD1. The trim removed 3 bases at V and 3 bases at J, leaving 0 bases unmatched. Germline values: CDR1 SGDLS, CDR2 YYNGEE. The CDR3 covers 13 residues. CDR3 coding DNA: TGTGCCAGCAGCGGGACAGGGGGCTACGAGCAGTACTTC. Translation gives CASSGTGGYEQYF.

The chain combines TRBV6-1 with TRBJ2-5; weak D call: TRBD2 (5 bases). V lost 2 bases, J lost 11 bases, and 9 bases lay in between. The CDR3 sequence is 11 residues long. The germline gives CDR1 MNHNS, CDR2 SASEGT. The chain's CDR3 is CASSESSGQYF. The CDR3 nucleotides are TGTGCCAGCAGTGAAAGCTCGGGGCAGTACTTC.

The chain couples TRBV2 to TRBJ1-6; possibly TRBD1 for D (6 bases). V gave up 3 bases and J gave up 5 bases, with 11 bases separating them. This CDR3 is 15 amino acids long. In germline, CDR1 is SNHLY, CDR2 FYNNEI. The CDR3 nucleotides are TGTGCCAGCAGTGACGAGCAGGGGAATAATTCACCCCTCCACTTT. Amino acid sequence: CASSDEQGNNSPLHF.

The chain links TRBV6-5 to TRBJ1-1; D is perhaps TRBD1 (5 bases). V was pared by 6 bases and J by 1 base, with 12 bases between. CDR1 is MNHEY, CDR2 SVGAGI, per germline. The CDR3 length is 14 residues. CDR3: CASRTGFENTEAFF. The DNA for the CDR3 is TGTGCCAGCAGAACAGGCTTCGAGAACACTGAAGCTTTCTTT.

The rearrangement links TRBV4-3 to TRBJ2-2; 8 bases match TRBD1. J was trimmed by 6 bases and V by 3 bases; bases with no gene match: 9. Looked up from germline, CDR1 is LGHNA and CDR2 is YSLEER. This CDR3 has 16 residues. The CDR3 bases are TGCGCCAGCAGCCACAGCAGGGGGCTGTTGGCCGGGGAGCTGTTTTTT. Translation: CASSHSRGLLAGELFF.

This clone was detected once. The chain has TRBV4-1 and TRBJ2-1, with no clear D. The CDR3 contains 14 residues. The V end was cut by 0 bases, the J end by 8 bases, with 11 bases between. The germline V gene encodes CDR1 MGHRA and CDR2 YSYEKL. The CDR3 region has the DNA TGCGCCAGCAGCCAAGAAAAGGCTGGAGATGAGCAGTTCTTC. Translation: CASSQEKAGDEQFF.

The V call is TRBV27, the J call TRBJ2-1; D is uncertain. The CDR3 totals 17 residues. V dropped 0 bases and J dropped 0 bases, with 12 bases sitting between them. CDR1 and CDR2 (germline): MNHEY, SMNVEV (reference sequence). The CDR3 nucleotides read TGTGCCAGCAGTTTATCGGGCGCCCTATACTCCTACAATGAGCAGTTCTTC. Its translation: CASSLSGALYSYNEQFF.

This rearrangement joins TRBV27 to TRBJ1-2; 9 positions match TRBD1. CDR1 and CDR2 from the germline V gene are MNHEY and SMNVEV (reference sequence). This CDR3 has 16 residues. V was pared by 5 bases and J by 5 bases, with 12 bases of the junction left unmatched. The CDR3 is CASSPRTGVIGYGYTF. DNA of the CDR3: TGTGCCAGCAGTCCCCGGACAGGGGTGATCGGGTATGGCTACACCTTC.

CDR3 region: CASRREGGLTEQYF. CDR3 sequence (DNA): TGCGCCAGCAGAAGAGAGGGAGGTCTCACCGAGCAGTACTTC. The chain uses TRBV5-1 and TRBJ2-7; D perhaps matches TRBD2 (6 bases). Germline V gene data show CDR1 as SGHRS and CDR2 as YFSETQ. V was shortened by 5 bases and J by 6 bases, with 18 bases between the two germline ends. This CDR3 comprises 14 residues. Full variable domain (missing parts from reference TRBV5-1 and TRBJ2-7): KAGVTQTPRYLIKTRGQQVTLSCSPISGHRSVSWYQQTPGQGLQFLFEYFSETQRNKGNFPGRFSGRQFSNSRSEMNVSTLELGDSALYLCASRREGGLTEQYFGPGTRLTVT.

CDR3 nucleotides: TGTGCCAGCAGCTTCCTGGGCAATGAGCAGTTCTTC. It yields the protein CASSFLGNEQFF. This sequence joins TRBV5-4 and TRBJ2-1; D ambiguous. The V gene lost 2 bases and the J gene lost 6 bases, with 6 bases spanning the gap. This CDR3 region has 12 residues. Germline values: CDR1 SGHNT, CDR2 YYREEE (reference sequence).

V and J are TRBV7-9 and TRBJ2-1; D is unresolved. V was trimmed by 2 bases and J by 5 bases, leaving 10 bases between them. The CDR3 totals 14 residues. In germline, CDR1 is SEHNR, CDR2 FQNEAQ (reference sequence). The CDR3 reads CASSLTQKNNEQFF. CDR3 coding DNA: TGTGCCAGCAGCTTAACCCAGAAGAACAATGAGCAGTTCTTC.

The chain is built from TRBV18 and TRBJ1-1; a possible D gene is TRBD1 (5 bases). The V gene lost 3 bases and the J gene lost 3 bases, with 14 bases spanning the gap. This CDR3 region has 15 residues. Germline CDR1 KGHSH, CDR2 LQKENI. CDR3 loop: CASSPPTWGDTEAFF. The CDR3 bases are TGTGCCAGCTCACCCCCAACGTGGGGCGACACTGAAGCTTTCTTT.

CDR3 loop: CASSLDGNQETQYF. CDR3 bases: TGTGCCAGCAGTTTAGACGGGAACCAAGAGACCCAGTACTTC. This chain uses TRBV28 with TRBJ2-5; the D gene is possibly TRBD2 (5 bases). The CDR3 length is 14 residues. V lost 2 bases and J 0 bases, leaving 7 bases between the germline ends. Germline V lookup: CDR1 MDHEN, CDR2 SYDVKM. The variable domain in full, completed from reference TRBV28 and TRBJ2-5, reads DVKVTQSSRYLVKRTGEKVFLECVQDMDHENMFWYRQDPGLGLRLIYFSYDVKMKEKGDIPEGYSVSREKKERFSLILESASTNQTSMYLCASSLDGNQETQYFGPGTRLLVL.

The V and J genes are TRBV9 and TRBJ2-7; TRBD2 matches at 9 bases. The CDR3 runs 16 residues. Losses at the gene ends were 3 bases for V and 2 bases for J; bases not matched to a gene: 9. Germline V lookup: CDR1 SGDLS, CDR2 YYNGEE. The DNA for the CDR3 is TGTGCCAGCAGCGGAGGGGTGGCGGGAGGGACCTACGAGCAGTACTTC. Protein: CASSGGVAGGTYEQYF.

The chain recombines TRBV19 with TRBJ2-3, with 9 nucleotides matching TRBD2. The CDR3 sequence is 16 residues long. Germline V gene lookup returns CDR1 LNHDA and CDR2 SQIVND (reference sequence). Trimming at V came to 7 bases and at J to 6 bases, leaving 14 bases not matched to a gene. CDR3 coding DNA: TGTGCCAGTATACCAGAAGCGGGAGGAGGCTGGGATACGCAGTATTTT. Its protein is CASIPEAGGGWDTQYF.

This rearrangement joins TRBV6-5 to TRBJ2-7; D uncertain. Trimming cost V 2 bases and J 3 bases, with 8 bases left between them. Germline CDR1 reads MNHEY; CDR2 reads SVGAGI. The CDR3 runs to 13 residues. CDR3 in amino acids: CASSYVLFYEQYF. DNA of the CDR3: TGTGCCAGCAGTTACGTCCTGTTCTACGAGCAGTACTTC.

This chain links TRBV6-4 with TRBJ2-3; unclear D gene. The CDR3 has 13 residues. Germline CDR1 is MRHNA and CDR2 is SNTAGT. V gave up 2 bases and J gave up 0 bases, with 3 bases separating them. The CDR3 loop is CASSDRSTDTQYF. In DNA, the CDR3 is TGTGCCAGCAGTGACAGAAGCACAGATACGCAGTATTTT.